This T cell receptor (beta chain) was captured by sequencing in a study of T cells in localized non-small cell lung cancer. TCRdb keeps only in-frame clones here, not all; method: immunoSEQ multiplex PCR. Of around 2,700 clones listed, 30% to 35% are singletons. About this clone: The antigen is not known.

Study findings and constraints: It was uninvolved adjacent lung that showed the highest T cell clonality, exceeding tumor. A median of around 58 clones ranked among the top 100 in tumor appeared in adjacent lung. Because sequencing included only one region (of the tumor), heterogeneity remains possible. Prolonged overall survival went with higher T cell density in the blood.

The input for sequencing was lung tumor tissue, taken before any cancer treatment. This TCR derives from a man aged 40 to 70 with stage I lung adenocarcinoma.

The CDR3 DNA sequence: TGTGCCAGCAGTGAAAGAGGAGGGCCGGGAAAACTGTTTTTT. This encodes CASSERGGPGKLFF. This chain links TRBV25-1 with TRBJ1-4; D uncertain. The CDR3 has 14 residues. Germline CDR1 is MGHDK and CDR2 is SYGVNS. V was trimmed by 2 bases and J by 10 bases, leaving 14 bases between them.